What follows is one T cell receptor (beta chain) and its context. The sample holds many counts of this clonotype. Which antigen it targets is not known. Per-nucleotide qualities are absent, and no much larger clonotype sits a single base away. This sample was taken from a study of HIV-infected patients and healthy controls (dated by TCRdb to the mid-2010s). In the study overall: CD4 counts rose modestly but significantly in most of the 16 patients after three months of therapy, yet stayed below normal ranges. An undetectable viral load was attained by 11 of 16 patients by the second bleed and by all patients after a further year of therapy. CD8 counts did not change consistently during early therapy, while the CD4:CD8 ratio increased slightly. The question the study tested was whether immune perturbation and reconstitution could be captured by deep TCR repertoire sequencing of small blood samples from HIV patients. Patients lacked overall T-cell lymphocytopenia, and total CDR3 counts per chain did not differ significantly from controls. Here is what the overall study found, with its caveats: Most CMV-associated CDR3s became more frequent during therapy, although their change was not significant, whereas HIV-associated CDR3s showed a significant decrease in frequency. Processing included only sixteen HIV-infected individuals, and this was regarded by the authors as a major limit on how widely the findings apply. The therapy captured by the treated samples lasted only three to four months, arguably too short a period to observe immune reconstitution given low adult thymic output. Significantly different mean usage between HIV-infected patients and controls was observed for eight alpha and eight beta V genes. Alpha-chain CDR3s from MAIT cells occurred at high frequency in healthy controls but were severely depleted in HIV+ repertoires. By Jaccard index and by the count of highly shared sequences, healthy controls shared more CDR3s between individuals than HIV+ patients did. In HIV-infected patients, the apparent post-therapy recovery of the Gini index was not replicated in size-matched repertoire data. The pairing of alpha and beta chains was not determined in the samples. Healthy control repertoires showed roughly threefold more distinct CDR3s and higher Shannon diversity than untreated HIV+ repertoires. Differing numbers of distinct sequences in patients and controls hindered comparison, and size-matching assigned excessive weight to rare events in the HIV-infected data. Oligoclonality may be reflected in the significantly higher mean Gini indices of HIV-infected repertoires compared with controls. Slight age and sex profile differences between the study cohorts did not explain the observed diversity differences. Donor HLA types were not determined in the study. The use of whole blood limited sequencing depth and precluded separation of the dynamics of distinct T-cell subpopulations.

SuperScript III was used to reverse transcribe 500 ng RNA with primers targeting the alpha and beta constant regions. Separate libraries for the alpha and beta chains were generated through chain-specific third strand synthesis that incorporated multiplexing indices. In the protocol, all rearrangements within a chain were amplified with a single primer pair so that primer bias was avoided, and molecular barcodes were added to each cDNA molecule. The SP2 sequencing primer site and a random hexamer were carried on a 5' RACE adapter, to which purified cDNA was joined by T4 RNA Ligase 1. Second strand synthesis was performed with Phusion polymerase and primed from the SP2 site, and slow temperature ramps were applied to favor optimal annealing. Joined together, two random hexamer sequences that had both been added before amplification formed the 12-nucleotide barcode of each molecule. An amplification PCR of 23 cycles with P5s and P7 primers came after a short first PCR that had added P5 and P7 adapter elements plus a second index. The libraries went through around 26 PCR cycles in total, were quantified on a Qubit, were sized on a Bioanalyzer, and were diluted to roughly 4 nM. Sequencing of the normalized libraries was done on an Illumina MiSeq using 2 x 250 paired-end kits. Into 7.5 to 10 ul Tris-Cl, the reverse transcription reactions were eluted following cleanup on MinElute columns. A 1:1 ratio of AMPure XP beads was used to clean the adapter ligations after they had run for over 20 hours at 16 degrees C. Per the original workflow: Demultiplexed FASTQ files were processed with a modified Decombinator that output V, J, insert and barcode information. Sequences that shared a barcode but differed from the dominant sequence were discarded as errors, and original cDNA molecules were estimated by counting barcodes clustered at Levenshtein distance 3. For downstream analyses, the R packages ineq, vegan, igraph and RCytoscape were used, along with IMGT nomenclature and CDR3 definitions. V gene usage was calculated across distinct sequences, with every TCR tallied a single time to avoid skew from clonal expansion. Whenever two unique CDR3 amino acid sequences within a donor differed by a single Levenshtein edit, similarity networks linked them. Published HIV-specific CDR3s (fewer than 100 alpha, 550 to 850 beta) and CMV-specific CDR3s (about twelve alpha, a few hundred beta) were assembled and queried against the repertoires. Random subsampling to size-matched repertoires demonstrated that the decreased diversity in patients did not result from their lower sequence numbers. TCRdb took the public reads, trimmed them with fastp at Q25, ran MiXCR for clone calling and kept in-frame beta chains. Every distinct CDR3 protein forms one entry, paired with its most common genes and DNA. The V and J calls shown here were made by TCRdb, not taken from the authors' results. The sample records around 5,000 distinct CDR3 sequences, around 20% of which are singletons. Of the sample, 29% is held by the ten largest clones.

Follow-up blood was drawn from HIV-infected patients roughly three months, about 14 weeks, after the initiation of antiretroviral therapy. Whole blood was used without fractionating the cells, so the repertoire represented all peripheral T cells without sorting. For RNA extraction, 2.5 to 3 ml of peripheral blood was drawn into Tempus tubes. Patients with febrile or AIDS-related illness, tumors, hepatitis B or C coinfection, immunomodulatory therapy, recent vaccination or treatment interruptions were excluded from enrollment. Residual genomic DNA was removed with the TURBO-DNase kit and globin mRNA was depleted with GLOBINclear. This receptor was identified in an adult with HIV infection. Material: blood, obtained during antiretroviral therapy.

The nucleotide sequence is given as TGTGCCAGCAGTTTAGAGGGCCTAGGAGCGGCGGAGCAGTTCTTC. This translates into CASSLEGLGAAEQFF. The V and J genes are TRBV12-3 or TRBV12-4 and TRBJ2-1; TRBD2 is a weak D gene call, 5 bases matching. Inclusive of the bounding cysteine and phenylalanine, the CDR3 is 15 residues long. Only the CDR3 DNA is retained, 45 bases long and in frame from the first base. Relative to germline, V is 1 base shorter and J is 10 bases shorter, with 17 bases between their ends.